This record looks at one T cell receptor beta chain sequence and its context. As yet, its antigen is unknown. CDR3 size: 15 residues. Exclusion of a patient followed from autoimmune disease history or systemic immunosuppression. The data are from a study of OX40 agonist ivuxolimab in advanced cancers. Study overall: Of mixed ages from about 20 to 80 and averaging around 60 years, the group was 65% to 85% male.

Study findings and constraints: The average count of expanded clones was higher among CD8+ T cells than among CD4+.

Some clones are missing from TCRdb's copy, which holds only in-frame ones; the method was immunoSEQ multiplex PCR. The sample records tens of thousands of clones, about nine tenths being singletons. The clonotype originates from an adult with an advanced solid tumor such as melanoma, head and neck, liver or kidney cancer. The chain joins TRBV21-1 to TRBJ1-4. TRBV21-1 is marked as a pseudogene. This material consisted of CD4+ or CD8+ T cells sorted from blood, taken in a trial of the OX40 agonist ivuxolimab. CDR3 nucleotides: TGTGCCACCCCATGGGGGGCTGCAACTAATGAAAAACTGTTTTTT. Protein product: CATPWGAATNEKLFF.